A single sample is the source of the 9 T cell receptor beta chains below, sequenced in a study of tissue T cells after allogeneic stem cell transplantation. Time point: mouse harvest day 14 after allogeneic transplant. Mouse grafts combined 10^7 T-cell-depleted bone marrow cells with 10^6 splenic CD5+ T cells. Profiling relied on immunoSEQ multiplex PCR, and the TCRdb table lists in-frame clones only, not all of them. This sample has 3,000 to 4,000 clones, with about half found just once. The sample was gut tissue. Receptors were obtained from a female BALB/c mouse given C57BL/6 T cells with graft-versus-host disease after an allogeneic hematopoietic cell transplant.

On this clone: The gene names here belong to mouse. The CDR3 is cut off 1 residue early in the read; its end comes from the germline J gene. The chain is built from TRBV4 and TRBJ2-7, with a weak D call TRBD1 (5 bases). Germline V gene data show CDR1 as LGHDT and CDR2 as YNNKQL (reference sequence). CDR3 length: 13 amino acids. V lost 5 bases to trimming and J lost 0 bases, with 8 bases between them. Here the CDR3 reads CASSRQSSYEQYF. Partial CDR3 DNA: TGTGCCAGCAGCCGACAGAGCTCCTATGAACAGTAC.

This clone was seen more than once but under ten times. Germline and genes: mouse. The CDR3 extends 1 residue past the end of the read, so its final part is completed from the germline J gene. This rearrangement joins TRBV23 to TRBJ2-7; the table names TRBD1, a call not compared with the DNA. CDR3 length equals 15 residues. Germline V gene data show CDR1 as KGHTA and CDR2 as FQNQQP. CDR3 protein: CSSSQSTGPSYEQYF. CDR3 DNA (partial): TGCTCCAGCAGTCAATCGACAGGGCCCTCCTATGAACAGTAC.

This clone was detected a few times. Gene names and germline match the mouse. The read stops 1 residue short of the end of the CDR3; the missing end is completed from the germline J gene. The chain links TRBV23 to TRBJ2-4; the table gives TRBD2 as D, unverified against the DNA. The CDR3 length is 14 residues. Germline-derived CDR1 and CDR2 are KGHTA and FQNQQP. The CDR3 here is CSSSPTGDQNTLYF. The part of the CDR3 DNA that was read is TGCTCCAGCAGTCCTACTGGGGATCAAAACACCTTGTAC.

To note about this clone: Mouse names are used for the genes. CDR3: CASSLSRNTEVFF. The part of the CDR3 DNA that was read is TGTGCCAGCAGTCTGTCCAGGAACACAGAAGTCTTC. This rearrangement joins TRBV26 to TRBJ1-1, with no clear D. Read data end 1 residue before the CDR3 end; the end is taken from the germline J gene. CDR3 length equals 13 residues. Germline values: CDR1 KGHPV, CDR2 FQNQEV (reference sequence). The V gene lost 0 bases and the J gene lost 1 base, with 3 bases spanning the gap.

This clone is large within its sample. Mouse names are used for the genes. The CDR3 is cut off 1 residue early in the read; its end comes from the germline J gene. The rearrangement joins TRBV19 to TRBJ2-7; D gene ambiguous. Germline lookup yields CDR1 FNHDT and CDR2 SITEND (reference sequence). Trimming removed 2 bases at V and 6 bases at J, with 9 bases between. CDR3 length equals 12 residues. CDR3 protein: CASSISVGEQYF. CDR3 DNA (partial): TGTGCCAGCAGTATCTCGGTTGGTGAACAGTAC. Filled out from reference TRBV19 and TRBJ2-7, the complete variable domain reads GGIITQTPKFLIGQEGQKLTLKCQQNFNHDTMYWYRQDSGKGLRLIYYSITENDLQKGDLSEGYDASREKKSSFSLTVTSAQKNEMAVFLCASSISVGEQYFGPGTRLTVL.

A note on this clone: The gene symbols are mouse symbols. The read is 1 residue too short to cover the CDR3 end, so that end is filled in from the germline J gene. The chain joins TRBV26 to TRBJ1-6; D ambiguous. TRBJ1-6 is an ORF; its function is uncertain. The germline CDR1 and CDR2 sequences are KGHPV and FQNQEV (reference sequence). CDR3 length: 15 residues. The V end lost 0 bases, the J end lost 9 bases, and 12 bases lay between the germline ends. Here the CDR3 reads CASSLSVGSGSPLYF. The sequenced CDR3 bases are TGTGCCAGCAGTCTGTCGGTGGGGTCGGGTTCGCCCCTCTAC.

In the case of this clone: Gene names are mouse gene names. The CDR3 goes on 1 residue after the read ends, and that part is filled in from the germline J gene. The chain employs TRBV12-2 and TRBJ2-2; 9 bases are shared with TRBD2. Germline V gene lookup returns CDR1 SGHLS and CDR2 HYDKME. CDR3 size: 16 residues. After removal of 1 base from V and 3 bases from J, the junction contained 5 bases not matched to a gene. Incomplete CDR3 DNA: TGTGCCAGCTCTCTTTGGGGGGGCGCAGACACCGGGCAGCTCTAC. Translating it yields CASSLWGGADTGQLY. The whole CDR3 sequence reads CASSLWGGADTGQLYF.

With respect to this clone: Gene names are mouse gene names. The read finishes 1 residue shy of the CDR3 end, and the germline J gene is used to complete it. The rearrangement links TRBV3 to TRBJ1-3; TRBD1 aligns across 7 bases. Trimming removed 1 base from V and 4 bases from J; junction bases left unmatched: 4. CDR1 SNHLY and CDR2 FYNGKV come from the germline V gene (reference sequence). CDR3 length: 15 amino acids. The CDR3 region is CASSLEGALGNTLYF. The DNA read from the CDR3 is TGTGCCAGCAGCTTAGAGGGGGCGCTGGGAAATACGCTCTAT.

As for this clone: Germline and genes: mouse. The CDR3 extends 1 residue past the end of the read, so its final part is completed from the germline J gene. The chain recombines TRBV5 with TRBJ2-1; no clear D. The CDR3 has 15 amino acids. The germline gives CDR1 LGHNA, CDR2 YNLKQL (reference sequence). The V gene lost 0 bases and the J gene lost 1 base, with 7 bases spanning the gap. The CDR3 reads CASSQDGKNYAEQFF. The CDR3 DNA, read in part, is TGTGCCAGCAGCCAAGATGGCAAGAACTATGCTGAGCAGTTC.